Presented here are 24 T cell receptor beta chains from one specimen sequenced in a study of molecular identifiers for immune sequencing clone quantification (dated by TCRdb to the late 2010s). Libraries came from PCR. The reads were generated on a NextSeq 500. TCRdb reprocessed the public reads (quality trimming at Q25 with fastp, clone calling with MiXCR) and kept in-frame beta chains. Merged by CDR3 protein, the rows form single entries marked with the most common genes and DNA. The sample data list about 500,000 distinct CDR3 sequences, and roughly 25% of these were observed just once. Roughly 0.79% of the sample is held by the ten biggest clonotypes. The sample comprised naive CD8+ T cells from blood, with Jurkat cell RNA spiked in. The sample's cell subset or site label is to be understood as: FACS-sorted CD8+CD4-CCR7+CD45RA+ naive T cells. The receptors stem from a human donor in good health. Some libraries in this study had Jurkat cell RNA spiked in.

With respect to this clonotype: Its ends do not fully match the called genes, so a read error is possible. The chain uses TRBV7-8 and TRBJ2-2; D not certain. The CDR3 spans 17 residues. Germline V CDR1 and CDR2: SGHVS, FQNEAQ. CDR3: CASSFVWSAANAGELFF. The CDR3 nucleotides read TGTGCCAGCAGCTTCGTCTGGTCGGCAGCGAACGCCGGGGAGCTGTTTTTT.

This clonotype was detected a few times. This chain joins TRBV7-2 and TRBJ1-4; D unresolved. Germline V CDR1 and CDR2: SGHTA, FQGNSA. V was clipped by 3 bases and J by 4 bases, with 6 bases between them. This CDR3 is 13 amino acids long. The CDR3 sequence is CASSLPVNEKLFF. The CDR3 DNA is TGTGCCAGCAGCTTGCCGGTTAATGAAAAACTGTTTTTT.

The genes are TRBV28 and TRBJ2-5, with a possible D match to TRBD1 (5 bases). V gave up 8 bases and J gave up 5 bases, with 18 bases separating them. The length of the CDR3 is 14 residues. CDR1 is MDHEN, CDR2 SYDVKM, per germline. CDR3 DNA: TGTGCCAGCTCCATCACAGGTATCACGGAGACCCAGTACTTC. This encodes CASSITGITETQYF. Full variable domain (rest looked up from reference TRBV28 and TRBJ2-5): DVKVTQSSRYLVKRTGEKVFLECVQDMDHENMFWYRQDPGLGLRLIYFSYDVKMKEKGDIPEGYSVSREKKERFSLILESASTNQTSMYLCASSITGITETQYFGPGTRLLVL.

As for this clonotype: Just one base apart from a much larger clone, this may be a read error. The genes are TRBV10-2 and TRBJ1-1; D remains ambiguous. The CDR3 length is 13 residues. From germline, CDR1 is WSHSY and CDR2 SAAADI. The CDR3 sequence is CASSEYTNTAAFF. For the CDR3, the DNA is TGCGCCAGCAGTGAGTACACGAACACTGCAGCTTTCTTT.

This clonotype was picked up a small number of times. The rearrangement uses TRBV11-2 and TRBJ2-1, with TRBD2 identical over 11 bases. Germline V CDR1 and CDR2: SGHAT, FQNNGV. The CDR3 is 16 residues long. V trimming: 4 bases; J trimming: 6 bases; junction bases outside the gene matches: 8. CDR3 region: CASSSRLGTSGNEQFF. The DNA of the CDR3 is TGTGCCAGCAGCTCCCGGCTCGGGACTAGCGGCAATGAGCAGTTCTTC.

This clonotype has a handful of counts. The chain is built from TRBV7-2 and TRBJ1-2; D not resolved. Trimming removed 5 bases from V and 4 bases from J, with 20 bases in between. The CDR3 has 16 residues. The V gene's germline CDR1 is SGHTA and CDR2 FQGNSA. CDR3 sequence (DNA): TGTGCCAGCAGCCCCCGGGTTTGGGGAGAGAGCTATGGCTACACCTTC. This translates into CASSPRVWGESYGYTF.

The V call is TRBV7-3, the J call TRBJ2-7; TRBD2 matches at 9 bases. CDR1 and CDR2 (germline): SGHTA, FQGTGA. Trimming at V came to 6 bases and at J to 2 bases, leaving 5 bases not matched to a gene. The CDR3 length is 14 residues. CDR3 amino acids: CASRSAGGAYEQYF. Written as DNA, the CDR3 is TGTGCCAGCAGATCGGCGGGAGGGGCCTACGAGCAGTACTTC.

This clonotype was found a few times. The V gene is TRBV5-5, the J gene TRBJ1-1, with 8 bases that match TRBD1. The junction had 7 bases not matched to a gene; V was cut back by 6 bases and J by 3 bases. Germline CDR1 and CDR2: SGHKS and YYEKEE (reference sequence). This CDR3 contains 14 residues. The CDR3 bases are TGTGCCAGCACCCAGGGGGCAGCGGACACTGAAGCTTTCTTT. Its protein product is CASTQGAADTEAFF.

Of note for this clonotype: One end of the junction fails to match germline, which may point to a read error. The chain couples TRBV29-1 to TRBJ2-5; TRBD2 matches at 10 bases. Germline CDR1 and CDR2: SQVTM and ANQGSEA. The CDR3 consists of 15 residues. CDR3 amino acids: CSVYRAGGPPEPQYF. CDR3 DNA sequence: TGCAGCGTCTACCGAGCGGGAGGGCCTCCAGAGCCCCAGTACTTC.

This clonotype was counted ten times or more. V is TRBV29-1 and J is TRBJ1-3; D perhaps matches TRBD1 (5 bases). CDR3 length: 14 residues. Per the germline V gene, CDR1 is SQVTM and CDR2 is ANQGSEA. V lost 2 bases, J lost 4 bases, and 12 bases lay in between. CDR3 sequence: CSVESWDGGNTIYF. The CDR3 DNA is TGCAGCGTTGAATCCTGGGACGGAGGAAACACCATATATTTT. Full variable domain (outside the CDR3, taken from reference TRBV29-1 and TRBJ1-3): SAVISQKPSRDICQRGTSLTIQCQVDSQVTMMFWYRQQPGQSLTLIATANQGSEATYESGFVIDKFPISRPNLTFSTLTVSNMSPEDSSIYLCSVESWDGGNTIYFGEGSWLTVV.

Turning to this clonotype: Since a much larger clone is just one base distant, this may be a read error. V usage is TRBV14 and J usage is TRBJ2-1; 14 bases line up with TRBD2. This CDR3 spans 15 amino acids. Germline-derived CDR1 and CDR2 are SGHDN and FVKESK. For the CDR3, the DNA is TGTGCCGGCAGCCAGGGACTAGCGGGAGTCTATGAGCAGTTCTTC. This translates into CAGSQGLAGVYEQFF.

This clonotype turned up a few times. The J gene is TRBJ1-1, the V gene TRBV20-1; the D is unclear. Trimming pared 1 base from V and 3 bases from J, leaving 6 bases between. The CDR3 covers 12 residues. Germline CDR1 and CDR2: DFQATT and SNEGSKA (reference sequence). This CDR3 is CSARGGYTEAFF. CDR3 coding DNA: TGCAGTGCTAGAGGTGGGTACACTGAAGCTTTCTTT.

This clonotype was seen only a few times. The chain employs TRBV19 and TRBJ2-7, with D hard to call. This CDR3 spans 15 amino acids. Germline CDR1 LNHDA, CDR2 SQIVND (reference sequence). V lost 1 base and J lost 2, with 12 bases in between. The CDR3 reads CASSIGFFDPYEQYF. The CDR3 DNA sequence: TGTGCCAGTAGTATAGGATTCTTCGACCCCTACGAGCAGTACTTC.

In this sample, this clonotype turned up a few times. The CDR3 nucleotides are TGTGCCAGTAGTGCGGCAGGGGTGTCGACCTACGAGCAGTACTTC. This sequence encodes CASSAAGVSTYEQYF. The chain has TRBV19 and TRBJ2-7, with D perhaps TRBD1 (6 bases). Trimming pared 5 bases from V and 2 bases from J, leaving 16 bases between. The germline gives CDR1 LNHDA, CDR2 SQIVND (reference sequence). The length of the CDR3 is 15 residues.

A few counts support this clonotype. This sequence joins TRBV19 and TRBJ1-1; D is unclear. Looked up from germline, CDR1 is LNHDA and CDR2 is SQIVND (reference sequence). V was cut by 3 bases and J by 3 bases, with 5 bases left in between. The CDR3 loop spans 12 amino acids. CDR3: CASSMGYTEAFF. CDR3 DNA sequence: TGTGCCAGTAGTATGGGTTACACTGAAGCTTTCTTT.

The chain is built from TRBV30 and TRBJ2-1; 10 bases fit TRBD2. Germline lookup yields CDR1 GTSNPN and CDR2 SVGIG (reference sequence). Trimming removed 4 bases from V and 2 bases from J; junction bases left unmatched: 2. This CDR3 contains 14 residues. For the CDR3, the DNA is TGTGCCTGGAATAGCGGGGGGACCTACAATGAGCAGTTCTTC. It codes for CAWNSGGTYNEQFF.

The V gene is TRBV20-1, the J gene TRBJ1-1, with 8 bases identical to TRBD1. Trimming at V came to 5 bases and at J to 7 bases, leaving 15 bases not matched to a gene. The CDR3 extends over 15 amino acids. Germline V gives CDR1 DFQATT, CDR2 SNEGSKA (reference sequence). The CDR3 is CSAGNTWDRSGEAFF. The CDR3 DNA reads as TGCAGTGCTGGGAATACCTGGGACAGGTCTGGTGAAGCTTTCTTT.

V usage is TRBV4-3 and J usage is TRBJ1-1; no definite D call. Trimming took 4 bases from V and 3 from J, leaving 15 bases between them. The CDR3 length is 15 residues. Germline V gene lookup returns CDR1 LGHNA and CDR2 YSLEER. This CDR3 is CASSLSDYVDTEAFF. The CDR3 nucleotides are TGCGCCAGCAGCCTTTCGGATTACGTTGACACTGAAGCTTTCTTT.

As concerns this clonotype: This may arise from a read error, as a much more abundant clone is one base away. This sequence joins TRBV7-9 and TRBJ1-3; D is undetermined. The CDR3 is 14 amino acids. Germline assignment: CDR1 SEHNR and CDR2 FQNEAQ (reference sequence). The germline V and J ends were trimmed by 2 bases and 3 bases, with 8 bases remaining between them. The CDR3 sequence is CASSLIRNGNTIYF. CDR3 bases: TGTGCCAGCAGCTTAATAAGGAATGGAAACACCATATATTTT.

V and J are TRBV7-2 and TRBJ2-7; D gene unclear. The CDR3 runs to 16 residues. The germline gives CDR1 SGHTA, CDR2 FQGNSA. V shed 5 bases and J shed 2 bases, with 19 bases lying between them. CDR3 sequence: CASSPTVLVFAYEQYF. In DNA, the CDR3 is TGTGCCAGCAGCCCCACCGTGTTGGTGTTTGCCTACGAGCAGTACTTC. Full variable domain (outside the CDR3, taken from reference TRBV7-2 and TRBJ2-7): GAGVSQSPSNKVTEKGKDVELRCDPISGHTALYWYRQSLGQGLEFLIYFQGNSAPDKSGLPSDRFSAERTGGSVSTLTIQRTQQEDSAVYLCASSPTVLVFAYEQYFGPGTRLTVT.

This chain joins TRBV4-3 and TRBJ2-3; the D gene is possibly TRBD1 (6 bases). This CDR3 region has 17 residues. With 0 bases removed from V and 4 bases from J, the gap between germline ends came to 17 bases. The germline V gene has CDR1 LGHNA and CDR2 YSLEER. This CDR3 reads CASSQDSQQQGADTQYF. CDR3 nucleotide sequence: TGCGCCAGCAGCCAAGATTCCCAGCAACAGGGTGCAGATACGCAGTATTTT.

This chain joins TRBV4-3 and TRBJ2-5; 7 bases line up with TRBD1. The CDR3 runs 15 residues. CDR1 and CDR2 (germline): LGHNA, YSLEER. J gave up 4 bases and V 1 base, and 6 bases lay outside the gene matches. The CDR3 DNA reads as TGCGCCAGCAGCCAAGGACAAGGGGGCAGAGAGACCCAGTACTTC. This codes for CASSQGQGGRETQYF.

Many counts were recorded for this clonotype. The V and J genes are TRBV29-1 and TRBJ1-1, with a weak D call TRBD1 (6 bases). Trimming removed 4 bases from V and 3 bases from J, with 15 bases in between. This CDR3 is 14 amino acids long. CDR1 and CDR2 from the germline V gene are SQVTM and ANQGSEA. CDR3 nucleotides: TGCAGCGTTGGTTCGGGGGGCCTGGACACTGAAGCTTTCTTT. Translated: CSVGSGGLDTEAFF.

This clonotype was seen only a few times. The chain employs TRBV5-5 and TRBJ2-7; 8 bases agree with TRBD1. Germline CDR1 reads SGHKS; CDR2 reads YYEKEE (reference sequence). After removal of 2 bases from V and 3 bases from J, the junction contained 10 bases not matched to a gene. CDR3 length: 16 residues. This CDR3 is CASSFVLDRDLYEQYF. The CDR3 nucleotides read TGTGCCAGCAGCTTTGTTCTGGACAGGGATCTCTACGAGCAGTACTTC.